This T cell receptor beta chain was observed in a study of cytomegalovirus exposure and HLA in healthy donors. Study as a whole: The study placed 70% to 90% of its 398 genotyped donors in the Caucasian-associated ancestry cluster.

In the PCR, 60 Vbeta and 13 Jbeta primers were used. Using immunoSEQ multiplex PCR, the repertoire was profiled, and TCRdb retains in-frame clones only, with some absent. The top ten hold roughly 4.7% of the sample, which has about 160,000 clones, about 80% seen once. This CDR3 is built from 17 residues. CDR1 and CDR2 from the germline V gene are SQVTM and ANQGSEA. The V and J ends lost 5 bases and 10 bases, in that order; junction bases with no gene match: 20. Worth noting for this clone: The antigen is undetermined.

Whole-study results and caveats: As immune exposure information, only CMV serostatus was available. Per published reports, the classifier diagnosed cytomegalovirus status with high specificity and sensitivity.

The chain couples TRBV29-1 to TRBJ2-1, with 10 bases that match TRBD2. The receptor was derived from a man younger than 45 in good health and CMV-seronegative. Sequenced: PBMCs. The CDR3 DNA reads TGCAGCGTTTGGGCAGGGATGGCGAGCGGGAGGGCCCGAGAGCAGTTCTTC. Translated, it gives CSVWAGMASGRAREQFF.